Following are 10 T cell receptor beta chains from one sample sequenced in a study of blood T cell repertoires in COVID-19. Using immunoSEQ multiplex PCR, the repertoire was profiled, and TCRdb retains in-frame clones only, with some absent. This table has 70,000 or so clones, about 90% appearing once. Sequencing was carried out using peripheral blood. These receptors were obtained from a woman aged 80 or over with active COVID-19.

Notes on this clone: The DNA is left out, because the CDR3 cannot be placed on it with certainty; the CDR3 is given as TCRdb lists it. The chain joins TRBV18 to TRBJ2-1; the table names TRBD2, a call not compared with the DNA. Germline CDR1 KGHSH, CDR2 LQKENI. The CDR3 sequence runs 15 residues, both termini included. The CDR3 is CASSPVASGTGSGFF.

V and J are TRBV6-6 and TRBJ2-3; a possible D gene is TRBD2 (6 bases). CDR1 and CDR2 (germline): MNHNY, SVGAGI (reference sequence). V was cut by 5 bases and J by 1 base, with 10 bases left in between. The CDR3 sequence is 14 residues long. CDR3 in amino acids: CASSTLAGTDTQYF. The CDR3 nucleotides read TGTGCCAGCAGTACGTTAGCGGGCACAGATACGCAGTATTTT.

V and J are TRBV5-1 and TRBJ2-3; TRBD2 agrees at 9 bases. V lost 0 bases, J lost 1 base, and 6 bases stayed unmatched. The CDR3 consists of 17 residues. Germline V lookup: CDR1 SGHRS, CDR2 YFSETQ. The CDR3 bases are TGCGCCAGCAGCTTGGCCCCTAGCGGGGTAGGCACAGATACGCAGTATTTT. Amino acids: CASSLAPSGVGTDTQYF.

The chain recombines TRBV4-3 with TRBJ2-1, with 7 bases that match TRBD2. V shed 4 bases, J shed 3 bases, and the junction held 6 bases outside the gene matches. CDR3 length: 15 residues. CDR1 and CDR2 from the germline V gene are LGHNA and YSLEER. CDR3 in DNA: TGCGCCAGCAGCCTTGAGGGAGGGATCTACAATGAGCAGTTCTTC. Its translation is CASSLEGGIYNEQFF.

This chain links TRBV28 with TRBJ2-7; possible D gene TRBD1, 5 bases. V lost 5 bases, J lost 4 bases, and 18 bases lay in between. The germline CDR1 and CDR2 sequences are MDHEN and SYDVKM. This CDR3 contains 15 residues. CDR3 coding DNA: TGTGCCAGCAGTGACAACCAGGGAATTTCTTACGAGCAGTACTTC. Its translation: CASSDNQGISYEQYF.

J is TRBJ1-1 and V is TRBV6-2 or TRBV6-3; maybe TRBD1 (5 bases). Trimming took 6 bases from V and 1 from J, leaving 9 bases between them. The CDR3 runs 13 residues. The germline V gene has CDR1 MNHEY and CDR2 SVGEGT. CDR3: CASSVQENTEAFF. CDR3 DNA sequence: TGTGCCAGCAGCGTACAGGAGAACACTGAAGCTTTCTTT.

The gene calls are TRBV7-3 and TRBJ2-1; 7 bases fit TRBD1. V lost 5 bases, J lost 2 bases, and 6 bases stayed unmatched. Germline values: CDR1 SGHTA, CDR2 FQGTGA. The CDR3 runs 15 residues. CDR3 residues: CASSAYRGPYNEQFF. The CDR3 DNA follows: TGTGCCAGCAGCGCCTACAGGGGCCCCTACAATGAGCAGTTCTTC.

This clone was recorded once. The V and J genes are TRBV28 and TRBJ1-2; D gene unclear. The CDR3 sequence is 12 residues long. The V end lost 5 bases, the J end lost 0 bases, and 4 bases lay between the germline ends. Per the germline V gene, CDR1 is MDHEN and CDR2 is SYDVKM. As DNA, the CDR3 is TGTGCCAGCAGTGTAGCTAACTATGGCTACACCTTC. Its translation: CASSVANYGYTF.

The rearrangement uses TRBV28 and TRBJ1-5, with 9 bases matching TRBD1. Germline CDR1 is MDHEN and CDR2 is SYDVKM. The CDR3 length is 14 residues. V dropped 4 bases and J dropped 6; count of bases not matched to a gene: 4. Here the CDR3 DNA reads TGTGCCAGCAGTTGGGGACAGGGAGTTCAGCCCCAGCATTTT. It translates to CASSWGQGVQPQHF.

This CDR3 is CATRPAGGSTEAFF. The CDR3 nucleotides are TGTGCCACCCGCCCCGCGGGGGGGAGCACTGAAGCTTTCTTT. The genes are TRBV15 and TRBJ1-1; D may be TRBD1 (5 bases). V was clipped by 8 bases and J by 4 bases, with 17 bases between them. Germline V CDR1 and CDR2: LNHNV, YYDKDF (reference sequence). CDR3 length: 14 residues.